The source of this T cell receptor beta chain is a study of blood T cell repertoires in COVID-19. For the study at large: Acute and convalescent COVID-19 specimens originated in the United States, Italy and Spain.

The table lists this clone with a few counts. CDR3 length: 14 residues. With 2 bases removed from V and 6 bases from J, the gap between germline ends came to 11 bases. In germline, CDR1 is MDHEN, CDR2 SYDVKM. Data came from immunoSEQ multiplex PCR; TCRdb stores just in-frame clones and leaves some out. The repertoire holds 150,000 to 200,000 clones, more than 80% seen once, with less than 9% in the top ten. The origin of this receptor is a woman aged 55 to 70 with acute or convalescent COVID-19. The specimen sequenced was peripheral blood. The rearrangement links TRBV28 to TRBJ1-5; no definite D call. The CDR3 region is CASSLGGPGQPQHF. CDR3 DNA: TGTGCCAGCAGTTTAGGAGGGCCCGGTCAGCCCCAGCATTTT.